A single sample is the source of the 31 T cell receptor beta chains below, sequenced in a study of blood T cell repertoires in COVID-19. TCRdb's table, derived via immunoSEQ multiplex PCR, lists solely in-frame clones and lacks some. The sample lists about 370,000 clones, nearly 90% occurring once. The material sequenced was peripheral blood. Source of these receptors: a man aged 18 to 29 with active or convalescent COVID-19.

The genes are TRBV6-2 or TRBV6-3 and TRBJ2-3; TRBD2 agrees at 8 bases. CDR1 MNHEY and CDR2 SVGEGT come from the germline V gene. V trimming: 3 bases; J trimming: 4 bases; junction bases outside the gene matches: 12. The CDR3 is made up of 17 amino acids. The DNA of the CDR3 is TGTGCCAGCAGTTATGAGAATGGGCGGGAGGCGTCAGATACGCAGTATTTT. This codes for CASSYENGREASDTQYF.

The count of this clone is one. The chain couples TRBV12-5 to TRBJ2-2, with a weak D call TRBD1 (6 bases). The V and J ends lost 0 bases and 0 bases respectively, with 17 bases between them. The CDR3 contains 19 residues. Germline V CDR1 and CDR2: LGHNT, FRNRAP. The CDR3 is CASGLVRRDTTSNTGELFF. CDR3 DNA sequence: TGTGCTAGTGGTTTGGTACGCCGGGACACAACCTCGAACACCGGGGAGCTGTTTTTT.

CDR3: CASSPGTSATDTQYF. The CDR3, as DNA: TGTGCCAGCAGCCCCGGGACTAGCGCCACAGATACGCAGTATTTT. This chain joins TRBV6-2 or TRBV6-3 and TRBJ2-3; 10 bases agree with TRBD2. J lost 2 bases, V lost 6 bases, and 5 bases had no gene match. This CDR3 has 15 residues. Germline CDR1 and CDR2: MNHEY and SVGEGT.

V is TRBV9 and J is TRBJ2-7, with D unresolved. The ends were cut back, 4 bases at V and 1 base at J, with 15 bases in the middle. This CDR3 spans 15 amino acids. From germline, CDR1 is SGDLS and CDR2 YYNGEE. This chain's CDR3 is CASSPSVKGSYEQYF. CDR3 DNA sequence: TGTGCCAGCAGCCCGAGCGTGAAAGGATCCTACGAGCAGTACTTC.

The gene calls are TRBV24-1 and TRBJ1-2; 9 nucleotides line up with TRBD1. The CDR3 contains 14 residues. J gave up 13 bases and V 5 bases, and 13 bases lay outside the gene matches. The germline V gene encodes CDR1 KGHDR and CDR2 SFDVKD. CDR3 in amino acids: CATSGSGQGNLRTF. DNA of the CDR3: TGTGCCACCAGTGGATCGGGACAGGGCAACCTACGCACCTTC.

This clone was found a few times. The chain employs TRBV5-6 and TRBJ1-4; 8 positions match TRBD1. This CDR3 is built from 16 residues. CDR1 and CDR2 from the germline V gene are SGHDT and YYEEEE. Germline trimming cut 6 bases from V and 0 bases from J; bases unmatched to any gene: 7. CDR3 in DNA: TGTGCCAGCACCGAGACAGGGGACCCAACTAATGAAAAACTGTTTTTT. Translated: CASTETGDPTNEKLFF. The variable domain in full, with the rest retrieved from reference TRBV5-6 and TRBJ1-4, is DAGVTQSPTHLIKTRGQQVTLRCSPKSGHDTVSWYQQALGQGPQFIFQYYEEEERQRGNFPDRFSGHQFPNYSSELNVNALLLGDSALYLCASTETGDPTNEKLFFGSGTQLSVL.

This clone showed up just a few times. The CDR3 nucleotides read TGTGCCAGCTCACCACAACTAGCGGGGGGGGTCACAGATACGCAGTATTTT. Translation gives CASSPQLAGGVTDTQYF. This chain uses TRBV18 with TRBJ2-3; 13 bases are shared with TRBD2. Germline V gene lookup returns CDR1 KGHSH and CDR2 LQKENI. The CDR3 consists of 17 residues. After removal of 1 base from V and 2 bases from J, the junction contained 3 bases not matched to a gene. Using reference TRBV18 and TRBJ2-3 for the parts outside the CDR3, the full variable domain is NAGVMQNPRHLVRRRGQEARLRCSPMKGHSHVYWYRQLPEEGLKFMVYLQKENIIDESGMPKERFSAEFPKEGPSILRIQQVVRGDSAAYFCASSPQLAGGVTDTQYFGPGTRLTVL.

Details on this clone: Other nucleotide sequences in the sample specify the same CDR3. V is TRBV19 and J is TRBJ1-2; D possibly corresponds to TRBD1 (5 bases). V was pared by 4 bases and J by 5 bases, with 8 bases between. The CDR3 loop spans 12 amino acids. Germline CDR1 LNHDA, CDR2 SQIVND (reference sequence). The CDR3 DNA follows: TGTGCCAGTAGTAGACAGAATTATGGCTACACCTTC. The encoded protein is CASSRQNYGYTF.

This chain joins TRBV5-6 and TRBJ2-4; D ambiguous. Germline assignment: CDR1 SGHDT and CDR2 YYEEEE. The V gene lost 2 bases and the J gene lost 9 bases, with 12 bases spanning the gap. The CDR3 is made up of 13 amino acids. This chain's CDR3 is CASSLIVESIQYF. The CDR3 coding sequence is TGTGCCAGCAGCTTAATCGTAGAATCCATTCAGTACTTC. Filled out from reference TRBV5-6 and TRBJ2-4, the complete variable domain reads DAGVTQSPTHLIKTRGQQVTLRCSPKSGHDTVSWYQQALGQGPQFIFQYYEEEERQRGNFPDRFSGHQFPNYSSELNVNALLLGDSALYLCASSLIVESIQYFGAGTRLSVL.

This clone was counted a few times. The V and J genes are TRBV4-2 and TRBJ1-5; a weak D match, TRBD1 (5 bases). The CDR3 is 16 amino acids. The germline gives CDR1 LGHNA, CDR2 YNFKEQ. V gave up 1 base and J gave up 9 bases, with 19 bases separating them. The CDR3, as DNA: TGTGCCAGCAGCCAAGGGCGGGACCCTCAATCATGGCCCCAGCATTTT. Residues: CASSQGRDPQSWPQHF.

The gene calls are TRBV7-3 and TRBJ2-3; possible D gene TRBD2, 6 bases. Germline V CDR1 and CDR2: SGHTA, FQGTGA. The V end lost 2 bases, the J end lost 3 bases, and 9 bases lay between the germline ends. The CDR3 length is 14 residues. The CDR3 region has the DNA TGTGCCAGCAGCTTAGCGGGGAAGACAGATACGCAGTATTTT. It codes for CASSLAGKTDTQYF.

The chain has TRBV5-1 and TRBJ2-7; TRBD2 agrees at 7 bases. Germline V gene data show CDR1 as SGHRS and CDR2 as YFSETQ. This CDR3 has 16 amino acids. Trimming at V came to 0 bases and at J to 0 bases, leaving 6 bases not matched to a gene. The CDR3 reads CASSLALVAGSYEQYF. The CDR3 DNA follows: TGCGCCAGCAGCTTGGCCTTGGTAGCGGGCTCCTACGAGCAGTACTTC.

Comment on this clone: Other DNA sequences from this sample encode an identical CDR3 as well. The CDR3: CASSVGTSSGNTIYF. DNA for the CDR3: TGTGCCAGCAGCGTAGGAACATCCTCTGGAAACACCATATATTTT. The chain carries TRBV9 and TRBJ1-3; D unclear. Trimming stripped 0 bases from V and 0 bases from J, with 7 bases between. This CDR3 has 15 amino acids. Germline V gene sequence: CDR1 SGDLS, CDR2 YYNGEE.

V is TRBV4-3 and J is TRBJ1-5; D is undetermined. The ends were cut back, 0 bases at V and 0 bases at J, with 6 bases in the middle. CDR3 size: 15 residues. Germline V CDR1 and CDR2: LGHNA, YSLEER. The CDR3 is CASSQEQHSNQPQHF. The CDR3 DNA reads TGCGCCAGCAGCCAAGAACAGCATAGCAATCAGCCCCAGCATTTT.

V is TRBV11-3 and J is TRBJ2-1; 16 bases align to TRBD2. In germline, CDR1 is SGHNT, CDR2 YENEEA. Losses at the gene ends were 2 bases for V and 5 bases for J; bases not matched to a gene: 9. This CDR3 is built from 19 residues. The CDR3 region is CASSLSGLAGGIKDNEQFF. The CDR3 DNA is TGTGCCAGCAGCTTATCGGGACTAGCGGGGGGGATAAAAGACAATGAGCAGTTCTTC.

The chain links TRBV5-6 to TRBJ1-6, with 9 nucleotides matching TRBD1. Germline lookup yields CDR1 SGHDT and CDR2 YYEEEE. The junction had 6 bases not matched to a gene; V was cut back by 4 bases and J by 13 bases. There are 13 residues in the CDR3. CDR3 residues: CASSGAGTGPLHF. The CDR3 DNA is TGTGCCAGCAGCGGCGCCGGGACAGGGCCCCTCCACTTT.

As regards this clone: Other DNA sequences of this sample code for an identical CDR3. The rearrangement links TRBV4-1 to TRBJ1-3; TRBD1 might be the D (6 bases). CDR1 MGHRA and CDR2 YSYEKL come from the germline V gene. CDR3 size: 16 residues. V was clipped by 5 bases and J by 0 bases, with 14 bases between them. This chain's CDR3 is CASSAYGQISGNTIYF. The DNA for the CDR3 is TGCGCCAGCAGCGCCTACGGACAGATCTCTGGAAACACCATATATTTT.

This chain's CDR3 is CATRIARGLDEKLFF. The CDR3 nucleotides are TGTGCCACCAGGATTGCCAGGGGGCTGGATGAAAAACTGTTTTTT. The chain combines TRBV15 with TRBJ1-4; 8 positions agree with TRBD1. CDR1 is LNHNV and CDR2 is YYDKDF in the germline V gene (reference sequence). This CDR3 is built from 15 residues. V trimming: 6 bases; J trimming: 6 bases; junction bases outside the gene matches: 9.

The chain is built from TRBV3-1 (or the pseudogene TRBV3-2) and TRBJ1-1, with 7 bases fitting TRBD1. Germline CDR1 reads LGHDT; CDR2 reads YNNKEL (reference sequence). V lost 2 bases and J lost 0; bases outside the gene matches: 9. CDR3 length equals 17 residues. The CDR3 nucleotides read TGTGCCAGCAGCCAAAAGAGACAGGGAATAATGAACACTGAAGCTTTCTTT. It is translated as CASSQKRQGIMNTEAFF.

The chain uses TRBV28 and TRBJ2-5, with TRBD2 as a possible D gene (6 bases). CDR3 length: 16 amino acids. Trimming took 4 bases from V and 4 from J, leaving 19 bases between them. Germline V gene sequence: CDR1 MDHEN, CDR2 SYDVKM. CDR3 residues: CASSSPLATLRETQYF. DNA for the CDR3: TGTGCCAGCAGTTCTCCACTAGCCACCCTCAGAGAGACCCAGTACTTC.

The rearrangement joins TRBV4-3 to TRBJ1-6; 9 bases align to TRBD1. With V trimmed by 3 bases and J by 7 bases, 4 bases remained unmatched. The V gene's germline CDR1 is LGHNA and CDR2 YSLEER. The CDR3 contains 15 residues. Here the CDR3 reads CASSQTGTGNSPLHF. The CDR3 DNA reads TGCGCCAGCAGCCAGACCGGGACAGGGAATTCACCCCTCCACTTT.

The chain recombines TRBV19 with TRBJ1-2, with D perhaps matching TRBD1 (5 bases). Between the trimmed V and J ends, which lost 10 bases and 2 bases, there was a span of 20 bases. CDR1 and CDR2 (germline): LNHDA, SQIVND (reference sequence). CDR3 size: 15 residues. CDR3 loop: CATSPHRGVNYGYTF. The CDR3 coding sequence is TGTGCCACCTCACCACACCGGGGGGTAAACTATGGCTACACCTTC.

The chain recombines TRBV9 with TRBJ1-2; D ambiguous. Per germline, CDR1 SGDLS and CDR2 YYNGEE. V lost 3 bases and J lost 4, with 13 bases in between. This CDR3 is built from 14 residues. CDR3 sequence (DNA): TGTGCCAGCAGCGCAGGAGGAGTTACCTATGGCTACACCTTC. This encodes CASSAGGVTYGYTF.

J is TRBJ1-2 and V is TRBV19; TRBD1 is a possible D gene (5 bases). The CDR3 is 15 amino acids. The V end was cut by 5 bases, the J end by 0 bases, with 13 bases between. CDR1 LNHDA and CDR2 SQIVND come from the germline V gene (reference sequence). CDR3 sequence: CASSATGLANYGYTF. CDR3 nucleotides: TGTGCCAGTAGTGCCACAGGCTTAGCTAACTATGGCTACACCTTC. Complete variable domain (other parts from reference TRBV19 and TRBJ1-2): DGGITQSPKYLFRKEGQNVTLSCEQNLNHDAMYWYRQDPGQGLRLIYYSQIVNDFQKGDIAEGYSVSREKKESFPLTVTSAQKNPTAFYLCASSATGLANYGYTFGSGTRLTVV.

The table lists this clone with a count of one. The chain links TRBV18 to TRBJ1-5, with D perhaps matching TRBD1 (5 bases). The germline V and J ends were trimmed by 1 base and 5 bases, with 15 bases remaining between them. Germline CDR1 is KGHSH and CDR2 is LQKENI. CDR3 size: 16 residues. The CDR3 spells CASSPQFGQGDQPQHF. For the CDR3, the DNA is TGTGCCAGCTCACCACAGTTCGGGCAGGGTGATCAGCCCCAGCATTTT.

V usage is TRBV7-3 and J usage is TRBJ1-1; tentatively, D is TRBD1 (5 bases). Germline CDR1 and CDR2: SGHTA and FQGTGA. CDR3 length: 15 amino acids. Trimming removed 1 base at V and 6 bases at J, with 15 bases between. CDR3 residues: CASSLISGRGSEAFF. CDR3 nucleotides: TGTGCCAGCAGCTTAATATCAGGGAGGGGATCTGAAGCTTTCTTT.

This clone was counted a single time. The chain links TRBV6-2 or TRBV6-3 to TRBJ1-3; possible D gene TRBD1, 6 bases. The CDR3 is 17 residues long. The V gene's germline CDR1 is MNHEY and CDR2 SVGEGT. V dropped 2 bases and J dropped 4 bases, with 18 bases sitting between them. The DNA of the CDR3 is TGTGCCAGCAGTTACCGTGGTCGGGGGGCGCAAGGAAACACCATATATTTT. This encodes CASSYRGRGAQGNTIYF.

This chain links TRBV29-1 with TRBJ2-3, with a possible D match to TRBD1 (6 bases). Trimming cost V 7 bases and J 6 bases, with 17 bases left between them. CDR3 size: 13 residues. Germline assignment: CDR1 SQVTM and CDR2 ANQGSEA. This chain's CDR3 is CSGRGGSTDTQYF. CDR3 DNA: TGCAGCGGCCGAGGGGGATCGACGGATACGCAGTATTTT.

The V gene is TRBV12-3 or TRBV12-4, the J gene TRBJ2-7; D is unresolved. V was trimmed by 2 bases and J by 4 bases, leaving 3 bases between them. This CDR3 has 11 residues. This chain's CDR3 is CASSLIYEQYF. CDR3 DNA: TGTGCCAGCAGTTTAATATACGAGCAGTACTTC.

CDR3 coding DNA: TGTGCCATCAGTGAGTTGGCAACAGCTGAAGCTTTCTTT. Its translation is CAISELATAEAFF. This rearrangement joins TRBV10-3 to TRBJ1-1; D is unresolved. The V and J ends lost 1 base and 6 bases respectively, with 9 bases between them. CDR3 size: 13 residues. In germline, CDR1 is ENHRY, CDR2 SYGVKD.

V is TRBV7-3 and J is TRBJ1-1, with D uncertain. The CDR3 extends over 13 amino acids. Germline CDR1 and CDR2: SGHTA and FQGTGA. Trimming took 2 bases from V and 1 from J, leaving 5 bases between them. CDR3 sequence reads: CASSLEQNTEAFF. The CDR3 DNA is TGTGCCAGCAGCTTAGAACAGAACACTGAAGCTTTCTTT.